The rows below give T cell receptor beta chains drawn from one sample of a study of cytomegalovirus exposure and HLA in healthy donors. TCRdb keeps only in-frame clones here, not all; method: immunoSEQ multiplex PCR. The sample data list approximately 120,000 clones. The sample comprised PBMCs. These receptors originate from a man younger than 40 in good health and CMV-seronegative. Both conserved end residues are part of each CDR3. The order of the fields is clone size, D gene, J gene, V gene, CDR3 protein, CDR3 DNA. The D gene is left open where the match is weak. A row's size may be missing; if present it is once, few, many or a size class.

. | TRBD1 | TRBJ2-3 | TRBV13 | CASSQTFGQGAVDTQYF | TGTGCCAGCAGTCAGACGTTCGGGCAGGGGGCGGTAGATACGCAGTATTTT
. | TRBD1 | TRBJ1-5 | TRBV5-6 | CASSSTGVDQPQHF | TGTGCCAGCAGCTCGACAGGGGTCGATCAGCCCCAGCATTTT
. | TRBD2 | TRBJ2-7 | TRBV2 | CASSDPAGGSYEQYF | TGTGCCAGCAGTGACCCAGCGGGAGGCTCCTACGAGCAGTACTTC
. | . | TRBJ1-2 | TRBV18 | CASSPPVAGNYGYTF | TGTGCCAGCTCACCACCGGTTGCCGGGAACTATGGCTACACCTTC
. | . | TRBJ2-1 | TRBV30 | CAWDPGVGQFF | TGTGCCTGGGACCCGGGGGTAGGGCAGTTCTTC
. | . | TRBJ2-7 | TRBV19 | CASSFDSVAYEQYF | TGTGCCAGTAGTTTCGACTCCGTAGCCTACGAGCAGTACTTC
. | TRBD1 | TRBJ2-6 | TRBV19 | CASSPIRTGVGANVLTF | TGTGCCAGTAGTCCCATTAGGACAGGGGTCGGGGCCAACGTCCTGACTTTC
. | . | TRBJ1-2 | TRBV27 | CASSHPGNYGYTF | TGTGCCAGCAGTCACCCGGGTAACTATGGCTACACCTTC
. | TRBD2 | TRBJ2-1 | TRBV29-1 | CSVYLAGVYNEQFF | TGCAGCGTGTACCTAGCGGGAGTGTACAATGAGCAGTTCTTC
. | . | TRBJ1-3 | TRBV11-2 | CASSLDGGFSGNTIYF | TGTGCCAGCAGCTTAGATGGGGGCTTCTCTGGAAACACCATATATTTT
. | . | TRBJ2-1 | TRBV11-3 | CASSLAGIEQFF | TGTGCCAGCAGCTTAGCCGGTATAGAGCAGTTCTTC
. | TRBD1 | TRBJ2-7 | TRBV30 | CACPGQGFPSYEQYF | TGTGCCTGCCCGGGACAGGGGTTTCCTTCCTACGAGCAGTACTTC
. | TRBD1 | TRBJ2-7 | TRBV29-1 | CSVSGTGGSYEQYF | TGCAGCGTATCCGGGACAGGGGGCTCCTACGAGCAGTACTTC
. | TRBD2 | TRBJ2-7 | TRBV29-1 | CSAVGGTSVSYEQYF | TGCAGCGCTGTCGGAGGGACTAGCGTCTCCTACGAGCAGTACTTC
. | . | TRBJ1-4 | TRBV19 | CASSASGRDSSGEKLFF | TGTGCCAGTAGTGCCTCGGGACGGGACTCCAGTGGTGAAAAACTGTTTTTT
. | TRBD2 | TRBJ2-2 | TRBV4-2 | CASSQDPSGANTGELFF | TGTGCCAGCAGCCAAGATCCGAGCGGGGCGAACACCGGGGAGCTGTTTTTT
. | TRBD2 | TRBJ2-1 | TRBV4-3 | CASSQDWPSGALFSYNEQFF | TGCGCCAGCAGCCAAGACTGGCCTAGCGGGGCGCTTTTCTCCTACAATGAGCAGTTCTTC
. | . | TRBJ1-1 | TRBV7-6 | CASSLWGTSTEAFF | TGTGCCAGCAGCTTATGGGGGACATCTACTGAAGCTTTCTTT
. | . | TRBJ1-4 | TRBV19 | CASSTLGGQEKLFF | TGTGCCAGTAGCACGTTGGGAGGGCAAGAAAAACTGTTTTTT
. | TRBD2 | TRBJ2-7 | TRBV6-5 | CASSSPSGRAGYEQYF | TGTGCCAGCAGTTCCCCCAGCGGGAGGGCCGGATACGAGCAGTACTTC
. | TRBD2 | TRBJ2-1 | TRBV12-5 | CASGLVLGGSGTNEQFF | TGTGCTAGTGGTTTGGTACTTGGGGGTAGCGGGACCAATGAGCAGTTCTTC
. | . | TRBJ1-6 | TRBV9 | CASSVDGGVGSPLHF | TGTGCCAGCAGCGTAGACGGGGGGGTCGGTTCACCCCTCCACTTT
. | TRBD1 | TRBJ2-7 | TRBV9 | CASSVRDLRGQGGEQYF | TGTGCCAGCAGCGTCCGGGACCTAAGGGGACAGGGAGGCGAGCAGTACTTC
. | TRBD1 | TRBJ1-1 | TRBV19 | CASSRSQGAQAFF | TGTGCCAGTAGTAGGTCGCAGGGGGCTCAAGCTTTCTTT
. | TRBD1 | TRBJ1-4 | TRBV7-2 | CASSPTRQGGTNEKLFF | TGTGCCAGCAGCCCTACAAGACAGGGCGGAACTAATGAAAAACTGTTTTTT
. | . | TRBJ1-2 | TRBV5-1 | CASSVDSFYGYTF | TGCGCCAGCAGCGTGGACAGCTTCTATGGCTACACCTTC
. | TRBD2 | TRBJ2-1 | TRBV7-3 | CASSSSASGSWNEQFF | TGTGCCAGCAGCTCCTCCGCCAGCGGGAGTTGGAATGAGCAGTTCTTC
. | . | TRBJ1-3 | TRBV4-1 | CASSQDPEIAGTIYF | TGCGCCAGCAGCCAAGATCCCGAGATAGCTGGCACCATATATTTT
. | TRBD2 | TRBJ2-3 | TRBV7-6 | CASSLTGLAGGSTDTQYF | TGTGCCAGCAGCTTAACAGGGCTAGCGGGAGGTAGCACAGATACGCAGTATTTT
. | TRBD2 | TRBJ2-1 | TRBV10-3 | CAIRPGLAGGLSNEQFF | TGTGCCATCAGACCGGGACTAGCGGGAGGTTTGAGCAATGAGCAGTTCTTC
. | . | TRBJ1-1 | TRBV29-1 | CSVVGRLTTEAFF | TGCAGCGTTGTGGGCAGGTTGACCACTGAAGCTTTCTTT
. | TRBD2 | TRBJ2-7 | TRBV7-6 | CASSLGEVAGISYEQYF | TGTGCCAGCAGCTTAGGAGAGGTAGCGGGGATTTCCTACGAGCAGTACTTC
. | . | TRBJ2-1 | TRBV6-4 | CASRRSTGTHNEQFF | TGTGCCAGCAGACGAAGCACCGGGACACACAATGAGCAGTTCTTC
. | . | TRBJ1-3 | TRBV28 | CASTRDSSGNTIYF | TGTGCCAGCACCCGAGATAGCTCTGGAAACACCATATATTTT
. | . | TRBJ2-2 | TRBV11-2 | CASSSGVSPGELFF | TGTGCCAGCAGCTCCGGGGTTTCGCCCGGGGAGCTGTTTTTT
. | TRBD2 | TRBJ2-1 | TRBV5-1 | CASSRTSDNEQFF | TGCGCCAGCAGCCGAACTAGCGACAATGAGCAGTTCTTC
. | TRBD2 | TRBJ2-2 | TRBV30 | CAWRAGGPGDTGELFF | TGTGCCTGGCGAGCGGGAGGGCCCGGGGACACCGGGGAGCTGTTTTTT
. | . | TRBJ1-2 | TRBV29-1 | CSVEKPGGSGGYTF | TGCAGCGTTGAAAAACCCGGGGGGAGTGGTGGCTACACCTTC
. | . | TRBJ1-2 | TRBV19 | CASSWTSLEGYTF | TGTGCCAGTAGTTGGACATCCTTAGAGGGCTACACCTTC
. | TRBD1 | TRBJ1-5 | TRBV18 | CASSPETGGNQPQHF | TGTGCCAGCTCACCGGAGACAGGGGGGAATCAGCCCCAGCATTTT
. | TRBD1 | TRBJ1-4 | TRBV11-2 | CTSSPYQRTGAVEKLFF | TGTACCAGCAGCCCTTATCAAAGGACAGGGGCGGTTGAAAAACTGTTTTTT
. | TRBD1 | TRBJ1-2 | TRBV29-1 | CSARTGGVGGYTF | TGCAGCGCCCGGACAGGGGGCGTGGGTGGCTACACCTTC
. | TRBD1 | TRBJ2-2 | TRBV29-1 | CSVRGQGTGELFF | TGCAGCGTTCGGGGACAGGGGACCGGGGAGCTGTTTTTT
medium-sized | . | TRBJ1-5 | TRBV6-1 | CASSERGATNQPQHF | TGTGCCAGCAGTGAAAGGGGCGCCACGAATCAGCCCCAGCATTTT
. | TRBD1 | TRBJ2-2 | TRBV11-3 | CASSEGADNGELFF | TGTGCCAGCAGCGAGGGGGCAGACAACGGGGAGCTGTTTTTT
. | . | TRBJ1-3 | TRBV19 | CASSIKAQPGNTIYF | TGTGCCAGTAGCATAAAGGCACAGCCTGGAAACACCATATATTTT
. | . | TRBJ1-1 | TRBV2 | CASKMDSNTEAFF | TGTGCCAGCAAGATGGACAGTAACACTGAAGCTTTCTTT
. | . | TRBJ1-2 | TRBV7-2 | CASSPRRSDGYTF | TGTGCCAGCAGCCCCCGAAGAAGCGATGGCTACACCTTC